This TCR beta chain came from a study of T cells in women clearing cervical HPV infection. Whole-study context: Control women cleared a single incident HPV16 infection within 12 months. HLA type could not be excluded as a confounder.

Method: immunoSEQ multiplex PCR; TCRdb's copy keeps in-frame clones and lacks some. The sample table sets out under 45,000 clones. Notes on this clone: Its antigen is unidentified. The read is 3 residues too short to cover the CDR3 end, so that end is filled in from the germline J gene.

Overall study findings and caveats: Repertoire richness, not evenness, was significantly elevated in CIN3+ cases versus controls.

All donors had a single incident cervical HPV16 infection, not prevalent. Germline V lookup: CDR1 MGHRA, CDR2 YSYEKL. This CDR3 comprises 14 residues. V was cut by 3 bases and J by 4 bases, with 12 bases left in between. This chain joins TRBV4-1 and TRBJ1-2, with D unresolved. The receptor was isolated from a woman aged 18 to 75 with a cervical HPV16 infection that either progressed to CIN3+ or cleared (not recorded which). Sequencing was done on a sample of blood buffy coat. The CDR3 reads CASSHGSPGYGYTF. The part of the CDR3 DNA that was read is TGCGCCAGCAGCCACGGAAGCCCGGGCTATGGC.